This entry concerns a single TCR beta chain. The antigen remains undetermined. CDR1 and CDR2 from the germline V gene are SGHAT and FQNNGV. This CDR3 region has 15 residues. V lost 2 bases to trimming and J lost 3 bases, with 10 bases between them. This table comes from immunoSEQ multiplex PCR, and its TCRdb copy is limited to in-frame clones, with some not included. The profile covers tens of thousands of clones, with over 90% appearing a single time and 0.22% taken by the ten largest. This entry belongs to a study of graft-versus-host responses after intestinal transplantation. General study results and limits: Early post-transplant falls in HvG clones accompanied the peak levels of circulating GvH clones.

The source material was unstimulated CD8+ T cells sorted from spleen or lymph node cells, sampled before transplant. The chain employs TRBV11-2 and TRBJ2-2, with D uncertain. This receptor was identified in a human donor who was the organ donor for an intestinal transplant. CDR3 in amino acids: CASSLRVLDTGELFF. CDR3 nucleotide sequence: TGTGCCAGCAGCTTACGGGTTTTGGACACCGGGGAGCTGTTTTTT.